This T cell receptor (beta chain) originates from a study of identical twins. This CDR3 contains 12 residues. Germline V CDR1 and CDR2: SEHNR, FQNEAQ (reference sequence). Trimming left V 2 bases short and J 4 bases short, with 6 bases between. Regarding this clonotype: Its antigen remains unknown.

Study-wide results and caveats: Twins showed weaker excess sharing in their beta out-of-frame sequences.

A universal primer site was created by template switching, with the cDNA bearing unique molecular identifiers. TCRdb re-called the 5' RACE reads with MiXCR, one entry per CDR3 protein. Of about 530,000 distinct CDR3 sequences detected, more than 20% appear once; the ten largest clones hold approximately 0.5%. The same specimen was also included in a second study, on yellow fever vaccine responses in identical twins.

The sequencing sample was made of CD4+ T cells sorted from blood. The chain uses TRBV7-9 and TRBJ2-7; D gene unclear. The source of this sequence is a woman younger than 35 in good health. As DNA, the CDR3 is TGTGCCAGCAGCTTACTACGGTACGAGCAGTACTTC. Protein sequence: CASSLLRYEQYF.